Listed here are 31 T cell receptor beta chains from one sample, sequenced in a study of T-cell reconstitution after alpha-beta-depleted transplantation in children. Unique molecular identifiers were incorporated into the prepared TCRbeta library. One entry per CDR3 protein results from TCRdb running MiXCR on the PCR reads. The sample includes over 550,000 distinct CDR3 sequences, 10% to 13% of them seen just once. The material sequenced was PBMCs from the stem cell graft donor, taken from the stem cell graft. The source of these receptors is a human donor who donated a stem cell graft to a child with acute myeloid leukemia.

This clonotype was picked up a small number of times. V is TRBV10-3 and J is TRBJ2-5; no reliable D call. The germline CDR1 and CDR2 sequences are ENHRY and SYGVKD. This CDR3 has 15 residues. Trimming shortened V by 3 bases and J by 7 bases, and 18 bases separated the two germline ends. CDR3 loop: CAISENAKIGGTQYF. The CDR3 DNA sequence: TGTGCCATCAGTGAAAACGCGAAAATCGGCGGGACCCAGTACTTC.

The genes are TRBV27 and TRBJ2-7; no reliable D call. V gave up 5 bases and J gave up 4 bases, with 18 bases separating them. The CDR3 is 15 amino acids. Germline V gives CDR1 MNHEY, CDR2 SMNVEV (reference sequence). This CDR3 reads CASSPTPSFYYEQYF. CDR3 DNA: TGTGCCAGCAGTCCAACCCCCTCCTTTTATTACGAGCAGTACTTC.

The CDR3 nucleotides read TGTGCCACCAGCAGAGATACCGGGAGTGAGGCAGATACGCAGTATTTT. Translating gives CATSRDTGSEADTQYF. V usage is TRBV15 and J usage is TRBJ2-3; possibly TRBD2 for D (6 bases). The CDR3 consists of 16 residues. Germline CDR1 LNHNV, CDR2 YYDKDF (reference sequence). Trimming removed 0 bases at V and 4 bases at J, with 14 bases between.

This clonotype was picked up many times. A read error may account for a junction end that differs from germline. The rearrangement links TRBV7-7 to TRBJ2-2, with unresolved D. Germline values: CDR1 SSHAT, CDR2 FNYEAQ (reference sequence). The CDR3 length is 14 residues. DNA of the CDR3: TGTGCTAGCAGCCCATTAGCGAACACCGGGGAGCTGTTTTTT. This translates into CASSPLANTGELFF. Using reference TRBV7-7 and TRBJ2-2 for the parts outside the CDR3, the full variable domain is GAGVSQSPRYKVTKRGQDVTLRCDPISSHATLYWYQQALGQGPEFLTYFNYEAQPDKSGLPSDRFSAERPEGSISTLTIQRTEQRDSAMYRCASSPLANTGELFFGEGSRLTVL.

The V call is TRBV13, the J call TRBJ2-3, with D tentatively TRBD2 (6 bases). The CDR3 runs 17 residues. Trimming took off 3 bases at V and 6 bases at J, with 22 bases between the two ends. CDR1 is PRHDT, CDR2 FYEKMQ, per germline (reference sequence). The CDR3 loop is CASSFPASAPPRDTQYF. CDR3 coding DNA: TGTGCCAGCAGCTTTCCCGCTAGCGCCCCGCCGAGGGATACGCAGTATTTT.

This clonotype was detected only a few times. The J gene is TRBJ2-3, the V gene TRBV11-1; 13 nucleotides agree with TRBD2. The CDR3 loop spans 21 amino acids. V was clipped by 2 bases and J by 0 bases; unmatched bases: 14. Germline CDR1 is SGHAT and CDR2 is FQDESV (reference sequence). CDR3 amino acids: CASSLPYPGTSGNPSTDTQYF. CDR3 DNA: TGTGCCAGCAGCTTACCGTATCCCGGGACTAGCGGGAACCCCAGCACAGATACGCAGTATTTT. Full variable domain (missing parts from reference TRBV11-1 and TRBJ2-3): EAEVAQSPRYKITEKSQAVAFWCDPISGHATLYWYRQILGQGPELLVQFQDESVVDDSQLPKDRFSAERLKGVDSTLKIQPAELGDSAMYLCASSLPYPGTSGNPSTDTQYFGPGTRLTVL.

The CDR3 sequence is CSARDNQLAKNIQYF. In nucleotides, the CDR3 is TGCAGTGCTCGGGACAACCAGCTAGCCAAAAACATTCAGTACTTC. This chain links TRBV20-1 with TRBJ2-4; possibly TRBD1 for D (6 bases). There are 15 residues in the CDR3. V lost 5 bases to trimming and J lost 0 bases, with 14 bases between them. Germline values: CDR1 DFQATT, CDR2 SNEGSKA (reference sequence).

In its sample, this clonotype was seen a few times. V is TRBV27 and J is TRBJ2-7, with a tentative D call TRBD2 (5 bases). The germline V gene has CDR1 MNHEY and CDR2 SMNVEV (reference sequence). The ends were cut back, 11 bases at V and 4 bases at J, with 12 bases in the middle. The CDR3 covers 11 residues. CDR3 sequence: CARRSRYEQYF. DNA for the CDR3: TGTGCCCGGAGGTCCAGGTACGAGCAGTACTTC.

This clonotype was seen many times. V is TRBV29-1 and J is TRBJ2-7; the D is unclear. CDR1 and CDR2 from the germline V gene are SQVTM and ANQGSEA. This CDR3 has 13 amino acids. The V end was cut by 4 bases, the J end by 2 bases, with 12 bases between. The CDR3 DNA reads TGCAGCGTTGTGTCGCCACCCACCTACGAGCAGTACTTC. The encoded protein is CSVVSPPTYEQYF.

The rearrangement links TRBV12-3 or TRBV12-4 to TRBJ2-7, with a possible D match to TRBD1 (5 bases). The V end was cut by 7 bases, the J end by 2 bases, with 18 bases between. The CDR3 loop spans 15 amino acids. The CDR3 region is CASTQGVKNTYEQYF. The CDR3 DNA reads as TGTGCCAGCACTCAAGGGGTAAAGAATACCTACGAGCAGTACTTC.

The chain employs TRBV27 and TRBJ2-3, with 13 bases aligning to TRBD2. Germline CDR1 MNHEY, CDR2 SMNVEV (reference sequence). The length of the CDR3 is 19 residues. The V and J ends lost 6 bases and 0 bases, in that order; junction bases with no gene match: 12. The CDR3 sequence is CASRGMRTSGRRSTDTQYF. Here the CDR3 DNA reads TGTGCCAGCAGGGGTATGAGGACTAGCGGGAGAAGAAGCACAGATACGCAGTATTTT.

This clonotype was found a few times. This rearrangement joins TRBV28 to TRBJ1-5, with D hard to call. Germline V CDR1 and CDR2: MDHEN, SYDVKM. The V end lost 5 bases, the J end lost 2 bases, and 16 bases lay between the germline ends. CDR3 length: 16 amino acids. The CDR3 here is CASSVPRTSRNQPQHF. The CDR3, as DNA: TGTGCCAGCAGTGTCCCAAGGACTTCCCGCAATCAGCCCCAGCATTTT. The full variable domain, rest sourced from reference TRBV28 and TRBJ1-5, is DVKVTQSSRYLVKRTGEKVFLECVQDMDHENMFWYRQDPGLGLRLIYFSYDVKMKEKGDIPEGYSVSREKKERFSLILESASTNQTSMYLCASSVPRTSRNQPQHFGDGTRLSIL.

This clonotype was seen ten or more times. The chain combines TRBV7-2 with TRBJ1-5; 7 bases are a match to TRBD1. The CDR3 loop spans 14 amino acids. Unmatched junction bases numbered 4, after V lost 6 bases and J lost 2 bases. Per germline, CDR1 SGHTA and CDR2 FQGNSA. CDR3 sequence reads: CASSFDRGNQPQHF. CDR3 nucleotides: TGTGCCAGCAGTTTCGACAGGGGCAATCAGCCCCAGCATTTT.

This clonotype was seen many times. This chain joins TRBV6-1 and TRBJ2-7; 7 bases agree with TRBD1. V lost 1 base and J lost 2; bases outside the gene matches: 5. CDR3 size: 15 residues. Germline V gene lookup returns CDR1 MNHNS and CDR2 SASEGT. In nucleotides, the CDR3 is TGTGCCAGCAGTGAAGTGCAGGGGGTAACCTACGAGCAGTACTTC. Translation: CASSEVQGVTYEQYF.

This clonotype was seen repeatedly, ten times or more. The gene calls are TRBV6-4 and TRBJ2-1; D perhaps matches TRBD1 (6 bases). CDR3 length: 14 residues. Germline V gene sequence: CDR1 MRHNA, CDR2 SNTAGT. V lost 5 bases, J lost 7 bases, and 15 bases lay in between. The CDR3 nucleotides read TGTGCCAGCAGTCCGGACAGATCAGTAAATGAGCAGTTCTTC. It translates to CASSPDRSVNEQFF.

A remark on this clonotype: This may be a read error: a much more frequent sequence differs by one nucleotide. V is TRBV29-1 and J is TRBJ2-5; D is unclear. The V end was cut by 6 bases, the J end by 5 bases, with 13 bases between. Germline values: CDR1 SQVTM, CDR2 ANQGSEA. The CDR3 is 12 amino acids. DNA for the CDR3: TGCAGCGTCCGAACAGTGGGGGAGACCCAGTACTTC. Amino acids: CSVRTVGETQYF.

This clonotype was recorded many times. The chain couples TRBV3-1 to TRBJ2-7; D not resolved. The CDR3 length is 13 residues. CDR1 is LGHDT and CDR2 is YNNKEL in the germline V gene (reference sequence). Trimming took off 1 base at V and 6 bases at J, with 10 bases between the two ends. In DNA form, the CDR3 reads TGTGCCAGCAGCCAAGGAGAGATCAGCGAGCAGTACTTC. This sequence encodes CASSQGEISEQYF.

The rearrangement joins TRBV20-1 to TRBJ2-1, with a weak D call TRBD2 (5 bases). CDR3 length equals 12 residues. Germline CDR1 is DFQATT and CDR2 is SNEGSKA (reference sequence). Trimming removed 0 bases at V and 10 bases at J, with 10 bases between. The CDR3 DNA reads TGCAGTGCTAGAGATCTAGCCCGGGAGCAGTTCTTC. Residues: CSARDLAREQFF.

This chain uses TRBV5-4 with TRBJ1-1, with D unresolved. This CDR3 has 14 amino acids. CDR1 and CDR2 from the germline V gene are SGHNT and YYREEE (reference sequence). V was pared by 6 bases and J by 0 bases, with 12 bases between. CDR3 bases: TGTGCCAGCACCCCGTCCCGGTTGAACACTGAAGCTTTCTTT. Translating gives CASTPSRLNTEAFF. The full variable domain, with the rest looked up from reference TRBV5-4 and TRBJ1-1, is ETGVTQSPTHLIKTRGQQVTLRCSSQSGHNTVSWYQQALGQGPQFIFQYYREEENGRGNFPPRFSGLQFPNYSSELNVNALELDDSALYLCASTPSRLNTEAFFGQGTRLTVV.

This rearrangement joins TRBV5-1 to TRBJ1-5; 7 nucleotides match TRBD1. The junction had 7 bases not matched to a gene; V was cut back by 3 bases and J by 4 bases. Per the germline V gene, CDR1 is SGHRS and CDR2 is YFSETQ. The CDR3 totals 15 residues. Here the CDR3 DNA reads TGCGCCAGCAGCTGGGGGGACAGCAGAAATCAGCCCCAGCATTTT. Amino acid sequence: CASSWGDSRNQPQHF.

This clonotype has just a few counts. The rearrangement uses TRBV7-9 and TRBJ2-7; D unresolved. This CDR3 contains 18 residues. CDR1 and CDR2 (germline): SEHNR, FQNEAQ (reference sequence). Trimming took 4 bases from V and 4 from J, leaving 26 bases between them. The CDR3 reads CASSSIVGSILGPYEQYF. CDR3 DNA: TGTGCCAGCAGCTCGATTGTGGGGTCTATCCTCGGGCCATACGAGCAGTACTTC.

Ten or more counts support this clonotype. The chain is built from TRBV5-1 and TRBJ2-1, with no clear D. V lost 4 bases and J 4 bases, leaving 12 bases between the germline ends. CDR1 is SGHRS and CDR2 is YFSETQ in the germline V gene. The CDR3 spans 14 residues. CDR3 region: CASSRVLGYNEQFF. As DNA, the CDR3 is TGCGCCAGCAGCCGGGTCCTAGGATACAATGAGCAGTTCTTC.

This clonotype was recorded many times. The V call is TRBV29-1, the J call TRBJ2-5; a weak D match, TRBD1 (5 bases). The V and J ends lost 5 bases and 4 bases respectively, with 11 bases between them. The CDR3 length is 12 residues. Germline lookup yields CDR1 SQVTM and CDR2 ANQGSEA. The CDR3 DNA is TGCAGCGTTAAGGGGTCATCAGAGACCCAGTACTTC. Its protein is CSVKGSSETQYF.

This clonotype was detected a few times. The chain links TRBV12-3 or TRBV12-4 to TRBJ2-1, with D maybe TRBD2 (6 bases). Trimming pared 10 bases from V and 6 bases from J, leaving 19 bases between. CDR3 length: 14 residues. CDR3 nucleotide sequence: TGTGCCATTCTCGAGCGGGCAGGCTCCAATGAGCAGTTCTTC. It encodes CAILERAGSNEQFF.

A few counts support this clonotype. V gene TRBV14 combines with J gene TRBJ2-1; TRBD1 matches 8 bases. V was pared by 2 bases and J by 5 bases, with 8 bases of the junction left unmatched. The germline V gene has CDR1 SGHDN and CDR2 FVKESK. The CDR3 has 16 amino acids. The CDR3 protein is CASSQIWDRTHNEQFF. The CDR3 coding sequence is TGTGCCAGCAGCCAAATCTGGGACAGGACCCACAATGAGCAGTTCTTC.

This clonotype was counted ten times or more. The V call is TRBV5-1, the J call TRBJ1-5; 7 nucleotides match TRBD1. The germline V gene encodes CDR1 SGHRS and CDR2 YFSETQ. V shed 4 bases and J 1 base; nucleotides not matched to a gene: 2. CDR3 length: 14 residues. The CDR3 bases are TGCGCCAGCAGCGCGACAGGGAGCAATCAGCCCCAGCATTTT. Translating it yields CASSATGSNQPQHF.

V and J are TRBV3-1 and TRBJ1-4; 7 nucleotides match TRBD1. Germline CDR1 LGHDT, CDR2 YNNKEL (reference sequence). The CDR3 length is 15 residues. J gave up 8 bases and V 1 base, and 7 bases lay outside the gene matches. The CDR3 region is CASSQVGGQVEKLFF. In DNA form, the CDR3 reads TGTGCCAGCAGCCAAGTGGGAGGACAGGTGGAAAAACTGTTTTTT.

This clonotype turned up a few times. The chain recombines TRBV7-2 with TRBJ2-1, with a possible D match to TRBD1 (5 bases). Germline lookup yields CDR1 SGHTA and CDR2 FQGNSA. Trimming removed 5 bases from V and 10 bases from J, with 15 bases in between. The CDR3 totals 13 residues. CDR3 region: CASSPDQTVEQFF. The DNA for the CDR3 is TGTGCCAGCAGCCCAGACCAGACAGTGGAGCAGTTCTTC.

This sequence joins TRBV28 and TRBJ2-7; D possibly matches TRBD1 or TRBD2 (5 bases each). Trimming cost V 6 bases and J 4 bases, with 19 bases left between them. The CDR3 totals 15 residues. CDR1 and CDR2 (germline): MDHEN, SYDVKM. CDR3 in DNA: TGTGCCAGCAGCTCCGGAGGAGAGGGGAAATACGAGCAGTACTTC. Translating it yields CASSSGGEGKYEQYF.

Regarding this clonotype: At one end the junction does not follow the germline gene, possibly because of a read error. V and J are TRBV7-7 and TRBJ2-1; no clear D. Germline CDR1 is SSHAT and CDR2 is FNYEAQ (reference sequence). The CDR3 length is 13 residues. Here the CDR3 DNA reads TGTGCTAGCAGCTTACGGCAAATCGATGAGCAGTTCTTC. This encodes CASSLRQIDEQFF.

In its sample, this clonotype was seen a few times. The chain joins TRBV30 to TRBJ1-2; the D is unclear. CDR1 and CDR2 (germline): GTSNPN, SVGIG (reference sequence). The V end was cut by 0 bases, the J end by 0 bases, with 11 bases between. This CDR3 region has 15 residues. The DNA for the CDR3 is TGTGCCTGGAGTGTACCCTACGGAGCTAACTATGGCTACACCTTC. As protein: CAWSVPYGANYGYTF.